The 7 T cell receptor beta chains below all came from one sample that was sequenced in a study of T cell changes during pregnancy in multiple sclerosis. Produced via immunoSEQ multiplex PCR; TCRdb's table is partial and in-frame only. Of about 120,000 clones listed, 90% to 95% are singletons. Sequencing used peripheral blood, obtained before pregnancy. The receptors stem from a female donor with multiple sclerosis, enrolled in a pregnancy study.

This sequence joins TRBV11-2 and TRBJ1-1; D possibly corresponds to TRBD1 (5 bases). V was pared by 1 base and J by 4 bases, with 13 bases between. The CDR3 extends over 15 amino acids. The germline gives CDR1 SGHAT, CDR2 FQNNGV. CDR3 residues: CASSLGGPRATEAFF. CDR3 nucleotides: TGTGCCAGCAGCTTAGGCGGTCCCAGGGCCACTGAAGCTTTCTTT.

This sequence joins TRBV6-1 and TRBJ2-7, with TRBD2 matching 7 bases. CDR1 and CDR2 (germline): MNHNS, SASEGT. The V and J ends lost 8 bases and 4 bases, in that order; junction bases with no gene match: 11. This CDR3 region has 14 residues. CDR3 amino acids: CASSGSGVSYEQYF. CDR3 bases: TGTGCCAGCTCGGGCAGCGGGGTGTCTTACGAGCAGTACTTC.

This chain joins TRBV4-2 and TRBJ2-3; 8 bases match TRBD2. Germline CDR1 and CDR2: LGHNA and YNFKEQ. The junction had 11 bases not matched to a gene; V was cut back by 3 bases and J by 3 bases. This CDR3 has 17 residues. CDR3 sequence reads: CASSHEVNGGGTDTQYF. Written as DNA, the CDR3 is TGTGCCAGCAGCCACGAAGTAAACGGGGGGGGGACAGATACGCAGTATTTT.

The V and J genes are TRBV2 and TRBJ1-5; no definite D call. Per the germline V gene, CDR1 is SNHLY and CDR2 is FYNNEI. The CDR3 extends over 12 amino acids. Trimming removed 0 bases from V and 6 bases from J, with 3 bases in between. CDR3: CASSEASQPQHF. The CDR3 nucleotides are TGTGCCAGCAGTGAAGCCTCTCAGCCCCAGCATTTT.

Only a few counts were recorded for this clone. J is TRBJ1-1 and V is TRBV30, with 10 bases lining up with TRBD1. The CDR3 runs 14 residues. CDR1 and CDR2 (germline): GTSNPN, SVGIG (reference sequence). After removal of 0 bases from V and 6 bases from J, the junction contained 4 bases not matched to a gene. Here the CDR3 reads CAWSVGTGAAEAFF. The CDR3 DNA is TGTGCCTGGAGTGTGGGGACAGGGGCTGCTGAAGCTTTCTTT.

The chain uses TRBV27 and TRBJ1-6; D unclear. The CDR3 runs 14 residues. V was pared by 2 bases and J by 9 bases, with 11 bases between. CDR1 MNHEY and CDR2 SMNVEV come from the germline V gene (reference sequence). The CDR3 reads CASSLGSSFSPLHF. CDR3 nucleotides: TGTGCCAGCAGTTTAGGGAGTTCATTTTCACCCCTCCACTTT.

The CDR3 nucleotides are TGTGCCAGCAGCCCCCCCCACAGGGACACTGAAGCTTTCTTT. Translation gives CASSPPHRDTEAFF. The chain joins TRBV9 to TRBJ1-1, with TRBD1 as a possible D gene (6 bases). With 4 bases removed from V and 3 bases from J, the gap between germline ends came to 13 bases. CDR1 and CDR2 from the germline V gene are SGDLS and YYNGEE. This CDR3 is built from 14 residues.